This TCR beta chain was captured by sequencing in a study of shared clonotypes between healthy human individuals. CD45RA+ naive and CD45RA-negative memory subsets were separated from CD4+ cells. As regards this clone: This sample includes further DNA sequences coding for the same CDR3.

This CDR3 is built from 16 residues. CDR1 is SGHNT, CDR2 YYREEE, per germline (reference sequence). The V and J ends lost 4 bases and 1 base, in that order; junction bases with no gene match: 2. Approximately 30,000 T cell genomes (about 0.2 ug DNA) went into each sorted-subset replicate. Only in-frame clones appear in the TCRdb table, and some are missing; sequencing was by immunoSEQ multiplex PCR. The sample records a few million clones, approximately 96% being singletons. The sequence was obtained from a man between 18 and 35 years old in good health. This chain links TRBV5-4 with TRBJ2-5; TRBD2 agrees at 15 bases. The sequenced sample was naive CD4+ T cells sorted from blood. Subset described: CD45RA+ positively selected. CDR3 loop: CASSPGLAGGQETQYF. Here the CDR3 DNA reads TGTGCCAGCAGCCCGGGACTAGCGGGGGGCCAAGAGACCCAGTACTTC.